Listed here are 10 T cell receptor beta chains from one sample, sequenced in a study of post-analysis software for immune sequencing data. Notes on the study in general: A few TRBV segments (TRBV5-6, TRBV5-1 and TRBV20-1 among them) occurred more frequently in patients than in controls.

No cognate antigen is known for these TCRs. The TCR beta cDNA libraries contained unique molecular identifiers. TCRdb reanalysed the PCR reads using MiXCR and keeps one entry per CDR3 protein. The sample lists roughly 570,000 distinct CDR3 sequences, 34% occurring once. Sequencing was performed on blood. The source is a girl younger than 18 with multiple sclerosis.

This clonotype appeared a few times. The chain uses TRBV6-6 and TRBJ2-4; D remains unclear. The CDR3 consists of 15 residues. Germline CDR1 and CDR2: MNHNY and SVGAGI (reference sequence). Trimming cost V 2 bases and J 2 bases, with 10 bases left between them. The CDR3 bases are TGTGCCAGCAGTTACACGACCGATACCAAAAACATTCAGTACTTC. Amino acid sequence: CASSYTTDTKNIQYF.

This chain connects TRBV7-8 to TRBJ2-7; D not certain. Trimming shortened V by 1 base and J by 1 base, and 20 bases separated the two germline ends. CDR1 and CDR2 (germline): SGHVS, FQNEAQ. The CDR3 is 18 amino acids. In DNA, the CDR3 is TGTGCCAGCAGCTTAGGAGTCCCCCGCAGCCTTTCTTCCTACGAGCAGTACTTC. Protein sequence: CASSLGVPRSLSSYEQYF.

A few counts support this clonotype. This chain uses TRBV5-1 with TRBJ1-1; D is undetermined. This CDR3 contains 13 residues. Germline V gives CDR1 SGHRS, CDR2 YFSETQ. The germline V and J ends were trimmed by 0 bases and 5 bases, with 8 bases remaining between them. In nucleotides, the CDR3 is TGCGCCAGCAGCTTGGGGGCCGAGACTGAAGCTTTCTTT. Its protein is CASSLGAETEAFF.

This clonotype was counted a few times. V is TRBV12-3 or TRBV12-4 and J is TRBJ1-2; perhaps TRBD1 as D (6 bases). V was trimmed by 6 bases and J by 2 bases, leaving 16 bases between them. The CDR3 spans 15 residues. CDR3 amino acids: CASSLPGTRNYGYTF. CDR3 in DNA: TGTGCCAGCAGCCTGCCCGGGACAAGGAACTATGGCTACACCTTC.

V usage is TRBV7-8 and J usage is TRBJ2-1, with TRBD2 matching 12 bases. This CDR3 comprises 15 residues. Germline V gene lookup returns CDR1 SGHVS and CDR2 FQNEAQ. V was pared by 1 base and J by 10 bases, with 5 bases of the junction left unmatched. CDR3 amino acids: CASSLVRLAGVEQFF. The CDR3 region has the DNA TGTGCCAGCAGCTTAGTGCGACTAGCGGGGGTAGAGCAGTTCTTC.

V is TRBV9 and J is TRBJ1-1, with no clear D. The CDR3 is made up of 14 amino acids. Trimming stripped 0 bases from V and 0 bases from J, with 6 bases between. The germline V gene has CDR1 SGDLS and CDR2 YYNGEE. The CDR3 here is CASSVGSLNTEAFF. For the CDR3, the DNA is TGTGCCAGCAGCGTAGGCTCACTGAACACTGAAGCTTTCTTT.

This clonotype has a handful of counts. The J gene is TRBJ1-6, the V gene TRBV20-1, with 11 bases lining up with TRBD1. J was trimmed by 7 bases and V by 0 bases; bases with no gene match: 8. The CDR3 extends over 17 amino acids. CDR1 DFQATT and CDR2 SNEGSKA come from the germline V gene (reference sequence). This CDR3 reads CSARDRDRGGWNSPLHF. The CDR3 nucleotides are TGCAGTGCTAGAGACCGGGACAGGGGGGGTTGGAATTCACCCCTCCACTTT.

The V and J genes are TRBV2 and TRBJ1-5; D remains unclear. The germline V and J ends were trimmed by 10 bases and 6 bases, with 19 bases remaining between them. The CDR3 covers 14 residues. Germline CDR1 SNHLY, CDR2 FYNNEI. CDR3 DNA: TGTGCCATCGGCGAGGGATTAGGGTTTCAGCCCCAGCATTTT. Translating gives CAIGEGLGFQPQHF.

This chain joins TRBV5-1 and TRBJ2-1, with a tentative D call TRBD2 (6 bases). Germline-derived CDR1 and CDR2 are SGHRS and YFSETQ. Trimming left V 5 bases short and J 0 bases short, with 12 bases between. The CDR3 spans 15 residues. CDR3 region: CASRPTSLSYNEQFF. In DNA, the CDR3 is TGCGCCAGCAGGCCTACTAGCCTCTCCTACAATGAGCAGTTCTTC. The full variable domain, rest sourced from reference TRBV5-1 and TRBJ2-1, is KAGVTQTPRYLIKTRGQQVTLSCSPISGHRSVSWYQQTPGQGLQFLFEYFSETQRNKGNFPGRFSGRQFSNSRSEMNVSTLELGDSALYLCASRPTSLSYNEQFFGPGTRLTVL.

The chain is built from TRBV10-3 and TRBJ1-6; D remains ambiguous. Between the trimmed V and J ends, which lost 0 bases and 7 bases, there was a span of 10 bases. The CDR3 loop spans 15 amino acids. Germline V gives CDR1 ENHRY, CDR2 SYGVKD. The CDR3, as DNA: TGTGCCATCAGTGAGTCGGGCCTCAGGAATTCACCCCTCCACTTT. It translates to CAISESGLRNSPLHF.